Listed below are T cell receptor beta chains from one sample, sequenced in a study of regulatory T cells in long-lasting Graves disease. TCRdb ran MiXCR on the multiplex PCR reads and lists one entry per CDR3 protein. The sample consists of about 430,000 distinct CDR3 sequences, approximately 15% of them appearing once. The sample was also linked to a second study, of T cells in Graves' hyperthyroidism and ophthalmopathy.

This specimen was peripheral blood mononuclear cells (PBMCs), taken at new diagnosis, from a patient treated with antithyroid drugs. These receptors were taken from a woman in her thirties or forties with Graves disease. The conserved cysteine and the conserved F or W are not part of the CDR3 here.

len | j_gene | v_gene | CDR3aa
12 | TRBJ1-5 | TRBV6-1 | ASSLTGLNQPQH
16 | TRBJ2-1 | TRBV28 | ASSQRALYMGGANEQF
13 | TRBJ2-3 | TRBV5-4 | ASSLGGGGGDTQY
12 | TRBJ2-1 | TRBV19 | ASSMLAGGGEQF
12 | TRBJ2-1 | TRBV28 | ASSLIVSYNEQF
13 | TRBJ2-1 | TRBV29-1 | SVELAGGPHNEQF
11 | TRBJ1-2 | TRBV7-9 | ASSAQRNYGYT
12 | TRBJ2-1 | TRBV12-3/TRBV12-4 | ASRPTSGYNEQF
12 | TRBJ2-6 | TRBV29-1 | SAQQGTGANVLT
12 | TRBJ2-3 | TRBV5-6 | ASSSGSVTDTQY
14 | TRBJ2-3 | TRBV7-9 | ASSLADRVPADTQY
14 | TRBJ2-5 | TRBV27 | ASSLYGQAYQETQY
14 | TRBJ2-6 | TRBV2 | ASSEGQGAGANVLT
10 | TRBJ2-1 | TRBV2 | ASSLDLNEQF
13 | TRBJ2-4 | TRBV28 | ASSFQRGSGNIQY
12 | TRBJ1-3 | TRBV20-1 | SARGGSSGNTIY
12 | TRBJ2-1 | TRBV6-1 | ASSEALLYNEQF
11 | TRBJ1-1 | TRBV29-1 | SVEEGAYRGAF
13 | TRBJ2-1 | TRBV11-2 | ASSHLRGVANEQF
12 | TRBJ2-7 | TRBV12-3/TRBV12-4 | ASTTTGLPYEQY
13 | TRBJ1-4 | TRBV4-2 | ASSQVQGAGEKLF
11 | TRBJ1-2 | TRBV28 | ASSFVSQGGYT
11 | TRBJ1-4 | TRBV20-1 | SARKDLNEKLF
15 | TRBJ2-5 | TRBV3-1 | ASSQATSGQGAKTQY
12 | TRBJ1-2 | TRBV20-1 | SAIEEGRGYGYT
13 | TRBJ1-1 | TRBV5-1 | ASSLQTGPNTEAF
12 | TRBJ2-6 | TRBV27 | ASSSSAGANVLT
13 | TRBJ2-2 | TRBV12-3/TRBV12-4 | ASSLSGRAGEELF
12 | TRBJ2-5 | TRBV28 | ASSLFGARETQY
15 | TRBJ2-1 | TRBV6-5 | ASSSSQGTGSYNEQF
18 | TRBJ2-1 | TRBV11-2 | ASSLTRLAGVTIGYNEQF
12 | TRBJ2-5 | TRBV28 | ASTDTSSRETQY
13 | TRBJ1-5 | TRBV19 | ASKMNRGSNQPQH
15 | TRBJ1-5 | TRBV6-2/TRBV6-3 | ASSYVSGTGSNQPQH
13 | TRBJ2-7 | TRBV4-1 | ASSQERRGNYEQY
13 | TRBJ2-2 | TRBV5-1 | ASSFWGQNTGELF
9 | TRBJ2-7 | TRBV20-1 | SARGEYEQY
12 | TRBJ2-7 | TRBV6-1 | ASRRGTSFYEQY
13 | TRBJ2-3 | TRBV11-3 | ASSFLGLPPDTQY
14 | TRBJ2-3 | TRBV5-6 | ASSFETGSQSDTQY